This T cell receptor beta chain was recovered during a study of Tregs in tolerant kidney transplant recipients. The V and J ends lost 3 bases and 2 bases respectively, with 6 bases between them. The CDR3 has 13 residues. The V gene's germline CDR1 is SNHLY and CDR2 FYNNEI. Libraries were prepared by immunoSEQ multiplex PCR; TCRdb keeps only in-frame clonotypes and omits some of them. Of fewer than 20,000 clones in the sample, roughly four fifths were seen once. The source material was Tregs from blood. The rearrangement joins TRBV2 to TRBJ2-3; D uncertain. This TCR came from a human donor in good health. CDR3 loop: CASSDRNTDTQYF. CDR3 in DNA: TGTGCCAGCAGTGATAGGAACACAGATACGCAGTATTTT.